Listed below are T cell receptor beta chains from one sample, sequenced in a study of cytomegalovirus exposure and HLA in healthy donors. Assay used: immunoSEQ multiplex PCR; TCRdb lists only in-frame clones, some missing. The data show some 200,000 clones, with roughly 74% seen just once and less than 2% held by the top ten. Sequenced material: PBMCs. All receptors come from a woman in her twenties or thirties in good health and CMV-seronegative. The CDR3 runs from the conserved cysteine through the conserved F or W. D genes are given only for firm matches. The size of a clone is reported for some rows only, either as once, few or many, or as a class for expanded clones.

v_gene: TRBV5-4; j_gene: TRBJ1-2; d_gene: .; abundance: .; CDR3nt: TGTGCCAGCAGTACCCTATCTCGGAGCTATGGCTACACCTTC; CDR3aa: CASSTLSRSYGYTF
v_gene: TRBV4-2; j_gene: TRBJ2-4; d_gene: .; abundance: few; CDR3nt: TGTGCCAGCAGCCAAGCCGATAGAGGCATTCAGTACTTC; CDR3aa: CASSQADRGIQYF
v_gene: TRBV19; j_gene: TRBJ2-1; d_gene: .; abundance: few; CDR3nt: TGTGCCAGTAGTAATGACAGTCCCTACAATGAGCAGTTCTTC; CDR3aa: CASSNDSPYNEQFF
v_gene: TRBV5-4; j_gene: TRBJ2-1; d_gene: .; abundance: .; CDR3nt: TGTGCCAGCAGCTTGAAAGTTGATGGAGGGCACGAGCAGTTCTTC; CDR3aa: CASSLKVDGGHEQFF
v_gene: TRBV7-7; j_gene: TRBJ2-2; d_gene: TRBD2; abundance: .; CDR3nt: TGTGCCAGCAGCTTTGGCCGGGGGGCGAACACCGGGGAGCTGTTTTTT; CDR3aa: CASSFGRGANTGELFF
v_gene: TRBV6-1; j_gene: TRBJ2-7; d_gene: TRBD1; abundance: .; CDR3nt: TGTGCCAGCAGGGACAGGGGGCTATACGAGCAGTACTTC; CDR3aa: CASRDRGLYEQYF
v_gene: TRBV6-1; j_gene: TRBJ2-5; d_gene: TRBD1; abundance: once; CDR3nt: TGTGCCATCTGGAACAGGGGTTCCGAGACCCAGTACTTC; CDR3aa: CAIWNRGSETQYF
v_gene: TRBV4-1; j_gene: TRBJ1-5; d_gene: TRBD1; abundance: .; CDR3nt: TGCGCCAGCAGCCAAGATCGGGACAGGGGATACCAGCCCCAGCATTTT; CDR3aa: CASSQDRDRGYQPQHF
v_gene: TRBV5-8; j_gene: TRBJ2-2; d_gene: .; abundance: few; CDR3nt: TGTGCAACATCCTTAAATCCCCCGAGGTGGGAGCTGTTTTTT; CDR3aa: CATSLNPPRWELFF
v_gene: TRBV11-3; j_gene: TRBJ1-1; d_gene: .; abundance: .; CDR3nt: TGTGCCAGCAGCGCCCACAGAACAGAAGCTTTCTTT; CDR3aa: CASSAHRTEAFF
v_gene: TRBV10-2; j_gene: TRBJ1-1; d_gene: .; abundance: .; CDR3nt: TGCGCCAGCCAGGACAGCCCTACCACTGAAGCTTTCTTT; CDR3aa: CASQDSPTTEAFF
v_gene: TRBV10-3; j_gene: TRBJ1-1; d_gene: .; abundance: few; CDR3nt: TGTGCCATCAGCTACAGCTTGAACACTGAAGCTTTCTTT; CDR3aa: CAISYSLNTEAFF
v_gene: TRBV9; j_gene: TRBJ1-1; d_gene: TRBD1; abundance: .; CDR3nt: TGTGCCAGCAGCGTCGGGACAGGGGGTTCAGCTTTCTTT; CDR3aa: CASSVGTGGSAFF
v_gene: TRBV5-5; j_gene: TRBJ1-2; d_gene: .; abundance: .; CDR3nt: TGTGCCAGCAGCCCGGACGGCAGGGGCTATGGCTACACCTTC; CDR3aa: CASSPDGRGYGYTF
v_gene: TRBV27; j_gene: TRBJ2-7; d_gene: .; abundance: .; CDR3nt: TGTGCCAGCAGTTATCAAGGAGGAACCTACGAGCAGTACTTC; CDR3aa: CASSYQGGTYEQYF
v_gene: TRBV4-3; j_gene: TRBJ2-3; d_gene: TRBD1; abundance: .; CDR3nt: TGCGCCAGCAGCCCAGCCGGGACAGGGACAGATACGCAGTATTTT; CDR3aa: CASSPAGTGTDTQYF
v_gene: TRBV19; j_gene: TRBJ1-5; d_gene: .; abundance: .; CDR3nt: TGTGCCAGTAGTATCCGGGGAGACACAAGCAATCAGCCCCAGCATTTT; CDR3aa: CASSIRGDTSNQPQHF
v_gene: TRBV5-1; j_gene: TRBJ2-5; d_gene: .; abundance: .; CDR3nt: TGCGCCAGCAGGGCAACCCACGGGGGGACCCAGTACTTC; CDR3aa: CASRATHGGTQYF
v_gene: TRBV10-1; j_gene: TRBJ2-1; d_gene: .; abundance: .; CDR3nt: TGCGCCAGCAGTGAAGGCGGCTATGCGCCCTACAATGAGCAGTTCTTC; CDR3aa: CASSEGGYAPYNEQFF
v_gene: TRBV9; j_gene: TRBJ2-5; d_gene: .; abundance: few; CDR3nt: TGTGCCAGCAGCGTAGCTATCGGCGGAGAGACCCAGTACTTC; CDR3aa: CASSVAIGGETQYF
v_gene: TRBV2; j_gene: TRBJ2-7; d_gene: .; abundance: once; CDR3nt: TGTGCCAGCAGTGATCCAGACAGTCTATTCGACATGAACTACGAGCAGTACTTC; CDR3aa: CASSDPDSLFDMNYEQYF
v_gene: TRBV7-7; j_gene: TRBJ2-1; d_gene: TRBD1; abundance: .; CDR3nt: TGTGCTAGCAGCTTAGACAGGGCGGCCCACAATGAGCAGTTCTTC; CDR3aa: CASSLDRAAHNEQFF
v_gene: TRBV18; j_gene: TRBJ2-7; d_gene: .; abundance: .; CDR3nt: TGTGCCAGCTCACCCCAGGGTCAAGGGGAATACGAGCAGTACTTC; CDR3aa: CASSPQGQGEYEQYF
v_gene: TRBV28; j_gene: TRBJ2-3; d_gene: .; abundance: few; CDR3nt: TGTGCCAGCAGGACTCTGGCTCCTTATACGCAGTATTTT; CDR3aa: CASRTLAPYTQYF
v_gene: TRBV7-3; j_gene: TRBJ1-1; d_gene: .; abundance: few; CDR3nt: TGTGCCAGCAGACCATTTACGGATCGGGGGGCTTTCTTT; CDR3aa: CASRPFTDRGAFF
v_gene: TRBV6-5; j_gene: TRBJ1-1; d_gene: TRBD1; abundance: .; CDR3nt: TGTGCCAGCAGTTCGGGACAGGGGAACACTGAAGCTTTCTTT; CDR3aa: CASSSGQGNTEAFF
v_gene: TRBV5-1; j_gene: TRBJ2-3; d_gene: TRBD1; abundance: .; CDR3nt: TGCGCCAGCAGCTTGGCGAAAAGGGGGACAGGGGTCACAGATACGCAGTATTTT; CDR3aa: CASSLAKRGTGVTDTQYF
v_gene: TRBV6-5; j_gene: TRBJ1-1; d_gene: .; abundance: .; CDR3nt: TGTGCCAGCAGTGCGGGGCATTCGGGCACTGAAGCTTTCTTT; CDR3aa: CASSAGHSGTEAFF
v_gene: TRBV6-6; j_gene: TRBJ2-7; d_gene: TRBD1; abundance: few; CDR3nt: TGTGCCAGCAGTTTAGACAGGGAGATCGACGAGCAGTACTTC; CDR3aa: CASSLDREIDEQYF
v_gene: TRBV9; j_gene: TRBJ2-1; d_gene: TRBD2; abundance: few; CDR3nt: TGTGCCAGCAGCGTATCCCCTTTCGCGGGAGGTTTTGCTGAGCAGTTCTTC; CDR3aa: CASSVSPFAGGFAEQFF
v_gene: TRBV5-1; j_gene: TRBJ1-4; d_gene: .; abundance: .; CDR3nt: TGCGCCAGCGGTGCGGGGCTTACTAATGAAAAACTGTTTTTT; CDR3aa: CASGAGLTNEKLFF
v_gene: TRBV9; j_gene: TRBJ1-2; d_gene: TRBD1; abundance: .; CDR3nt: TGTGCCAGCAGGACAGGGGATCGGGGCTACACCTTC; CDR3aa: CASRTGDRGYTF
v_gene: TRBV4-1; j_gene: TRBJ1-3; d_gene: .; abundance: .; CDR3nt: TGCGCCAGCAGCCAAGTCAACAGTGGAAACACCATATATTTT; CDR3aa: CASSQVNSGNTIYF
v_gene: TRBV15; j_gene: TRBJ2-1; d_gene: .; abundance: .; CDR3nt: TGTGCCACCAGCAGAGTTGCTAACTCCCCGTATAATGAGCAGTTCTTC; CDR3aa: CATSRVANSPYNEQFF
v_gene: TRBV7-2; j_gene: TRBJ2-2; d_gene: .; abundance: .; CDR3nt: TGTGCCAGCAGCTTAGGGCCGACAGTAAACACCGGGGAGCTGTTTTTT; CDR3aa: CASSLGPTVNTGELFF
v_gene: TRBV11-2; j_gene: TRBJ2-1; d_gene: TRBD2; abundance: .; CDR3nt: TGTGCCAGCAGCTCGGGCCTAGCGGGGGTCCATGAGCAGTTCTTC; CDR3aa: CASSSGLAGVHEQFF
v_gene: TRBV27; j_gene: TRBJ2-3; d_gene: TRBD2; abundance: .; CDR3nt: TGTGCCAGCAGTTCCGGACTAGCGAGCACAGATACGCAGTATTTT; CDR3aa: CASSSGLASTDTQYF
v_gene: TRBV25-1; j_gene: TRBJ2-7; d_gene: .; abundance: .; CDR3nt: TGTGCCAGCAGTGAATATATCGGGGATTACGAGCAGTACTTC; CDR3aa: CASSEYIGDYEQYF
v_gene: TRBV21-1; j_gene: TRBJ1-1; d_gene: .; abundance: .; CDR3nt: TGTGCCAGCAGCAATATAGATAGGGGGCGGGTTGCCGGCACTGAAGCTTTCTTT; CDR3aa: CASSNIDRGRVAGTEAFF
v_gene: TRBV7-2; j_gene: TRBJ2-2; d_gene: TRBD2; abundance: once; CDR3nt: TGTGCCAGCAGGTCCTCAAGCGGGAGCGGGACCGGGGAGCTGTTTTTT; CDR3aa: CASRSSSGSGTGELFF
v_gene: TRBV5-1; j_gene: TRBJ2-5; d_gene: .; abundance: .; CDR3nt: TGCGCCAGCAGCTTGACAGGGTCGAAAGAGACCCAGTACTTC; CDR3aa: CASSLTGSKETQYF
v_gene: TRBV7-3; j_gene: TRBJ2-1; d_gene: .; abundance: .; CDR3nt: TGTGCCAGCAGCTTAACTGGGGGAGGGGGGGCCTACAATGAGCAGTTCTTC; CDR3aa: CASSLTGGGGAYNEQFF
v_gene: TRBV4-1; j_gene: TRBJ1-1; d_gene: .; abundance: .; CDR3nt: TGCGCCAGCAGCCAAGGGCCCGGGACTTCCACTGAAGCTTTCTTT; CDR3aa: CASSQGPGTSTEAFF
v_gene: TRBV6-5; j_gene: TRBJ2-7; d_gene: TRBD1; abundance: .; CDR3nt: TGTGCCAGCAGACCCCCGACAGGGACCTACGAGCAGTACTTC; CDR3aa: CASRPPTGTYEQYF
v_gene: TRBV5-1; j_gene: TRBJ2-5; d_gene: .; abundance: .; CDR3nt: TGCGCCAGCAGCTTGGATTCTAGCGCCCCGCGAAAAGAGACCCAGTACTTC; CDR3aa: CASSLDSSAPRKETQYF
v_gene: TRBV7-9; j_gene: TRBJ2-5; d_gene: TRBD1; abundance: .; CDR3nt: TGTGCCAGCAGCTTCCGGTCGAGGGGGCTCCAAGAGACCCAGTACTTC; CDR3aa: CASSFRSRGLQETQYF
v_gene: TRBV11-2; j_gene: TRBJ2-3; d_gene: .; abundance: .; CDR3nt: TGTGCCAGCAGCTTAGGAGGGGGATTCACAGATACGCAGTATTTT; CDR3aa: CASSLGGGFTDTQYF
v_gene: TRBV30; j_gene: TRBJ1-4; d_gene: .; abundance: .; CDR3nt: TGTGCCTGGAGCCCTCGATGGCAAAAACTGTTTTTT; CDR3aa: CAWSPRWQKLFF
v_gene: TRBV28; j_gene: TRBJ2-2; d_gene: .; abundance: once; CDR3nt: TGTGCCAGCAGTTTAACCACTGGTTATCGGGGTGGAGGGGAGCTGTTTTTT; CDR3aa: CASSLTTGYRGGGELFF
v_gene: TRBV27; j_gene: TRBJ2-1; d_gene: TRBD2; abundance: .; CDR3nt: TGTGCCAGCAGTCCGACTAGCCAGGTCTACAATGAGCAGTTCTTC; CDR3aa: CASSPTSQVYNEQFF
v_gene: TRBV5-1; j_gene: TRBJ2-7; d_gene: TRBD2; abundance: once; CDR3nt: TGCGCCAGCAGCACGGGAGGGGGACCGGCCTACGAGCAGTACTTC; CDR3aa: CASSTGGGPAYEQYF
v_gene: TRBV27; j_gene: TRBJ1-6; d_gene: TRBD1; abundance: .; CDR3nt: TGTGCCAGCAGCCTGACAGGGGAAAAGAATTCACCCCTCCACTTT; CDR3aa: CASSLTGEKNSPLHF